This TCR beta chain was sequenced for a study of blood T cell repertoires in COVID-19. Study information: Material from acute and convalescent COVID-19 was sourced from the United States, Italy and Spain. Nucleic acid was either cDNA or gDNA, and it came from T cells, B-cell-depleted T cells, or PBMCs.

In the authors' workflow: How many nucleated cells were present was estimated from reference gene primer amplification. Profiled with immunoSEQ multiplex PCR; TCRdb holds only in-frame clones, not every one. The DNA gave D and trimming, while V, J and clone size come from that table. Here the sample spans 150,000 to 200,000 clones, around 87% being singletons. In this sample, this clone turned up a few times. Within the sample, other DNA sequences also encode this same CDR3. The sequence came from a man aged 40-49 years with active or convalescent COVID-19. The specimen was peripheral blood.

The CDR3 DNA sequence: TGTGCCAGCAGTCCGGGGGGGGACTATGGCTACACCTTC. Encoded protein: CASSPGGDYGYTF. J is TRBJ1-2 and V is TRBV6-5, with TRBD1 as a possible D gene (5 bases). CDR1 is MNHEY, CDR2 SVGAGI, per germline. The germline V and J ends were trimmed by 5 bases and 3 bases, with 10 bases remaining between them. The CDR3 runs to 13 residues.